The 18 T cell receptor beta chains reported below all come from one sample, sequenced in a study of T cell changes during pregnancy in multiple sclerosis. The repertoire was sequenced with immunoSEQ multiplex PCR; TCRdb's copy has only in-frame clones and lacks some. The table records tens of thousands of clones, 80% to 95% of them present only once. The sequencing used CD4+ T cells from peripheral blood mononuclear cells, collected after pregnancy. These receptors all stem from a female donor in good health, enrolled as a control in a pregnancy study.

The chain has TRBV6-5 and TRBJ1-4; D ambiguous. The CDR3 length is 15 residues. Germline V gene sequence: CDR1 MNHEY, CDR2 SVGAGI. V lost 3 bases to trimming and J lost 2 bases, with 10 bases between them. The CDR3 bases are TGTGCCAGCAGTTATACATTCACGACTAATGAAAAACTGTTTTTT. Protein product: CASSYTFTTNEKLFF.

J is TRBJ2-1 and V is TRBV6-5; 8 bases align to TRBD2. Germline lookup yields CDR1 MNHEY and CDR2 SVGAGI. Losses at the gene ends were 8 bases for V and 5 bases for J; bases not matched to a gene: 11. The length of the CDR3 is 15 residues. The CDR3 region has the DNA TGTGCCAGCGGGGGCCGACTAGCGAAACACAATGAGCAGTTCTTC. It encodes CASGGRLAKHNEQFF.

The CDR3 spells CASSLAGVDYGYTF. The CDR3 DNA follows: TGCGCCAGCAGCTTGGCAGGGGTGGACTATGGCTACACCTTC. The rearrangement links TRBV5-1 to TRBJ1-2; possibly TRBD1 for D (6 bases). The CDR3 extends over 14 amino acids. V was clipped by 0 bases and J by 3 bases, with 9 bases between them. Germline CDR1 is SGHRS and CDR2 is YFSETQ.

The chain carries TRBV19 and TRBJ2-2, with D perhaps TRBD2 (6 bases). Germline loops: CDR1 LNHDA, CDR2 SQIVND (reference sequence). The V and J ends lost 3 bases and 8 bases respectively, with 13 bases between them. The CDR3 loop spans 14 amino acids. Here the CDR3 reads CASSMWDSRGELFF. The DNA of the CDR3 is TGTGCCAGTAGTATGTGGGACTCCAGAGGGGAGCTGTTTTTT.

The V gene is TRBV15, the J gene TRBJ2-5; maybe TRBD1 (6 bases). V shed 0 bases and J shed 5 bases, with 10 bases lying between them. The CDR3 runs 14 residues. Germline assignment: CDR1 LNHNV and CDR2 YYDKDF (reference sequence). CDR3 sequence reads: CATSRDTRGETQYF. CDR3 in DNA: TGTGCCACCAGCAGAGATACAAGGGGGGAGACCCAGTACTTC.

The chain couples TRBV4-1 to TRBJ2-1; possible D gene TRBD2, 7 bases. V was pared by 2 bases and J by 4 bases, with 15 bases between. Looked up from germline, CDR1 is MGHRA and CDR2 is YSYEKL. The CDR3 totals 16 residues. The CDR3 loop reads CASSQRTGGHYNEQFF. CDR3 nucleotide sequence: TGCGCCAGCAGCCAACGCACCGGGGGGCATTACAATGAGCAGTTCTTC.

This clone has only a few counts. In nucleotides, the CDR3 is TGTGCCAGCAACGTGGGACAGGGAATCCGGGAGCAGTACTTC. Translation gives CASNVGQGIREQYF. The chain recombines TRBV7-2 with TRBJ2-7; 9 positions match TRBD1. Germline CDR1 SGHTA, CDR2 FQGNSA. Trimming at V came to 7 bases and at J to 7 bases, leaving 11 bases not matched to a gene. The CDR3 runs 14 residues.

V gene TRBV29-1 combines with J gene TRBJ2-1; the match to TRBD1 covers 7 bases. J gave up 3 bases and V 4 bases, and 3 bases lay outside the gene matches. Germline CDR1 reads SQVTM; CDR2 reads ANQGSEA. There are 13 residues in the CDR3. The CDR3 nucleotides read TGCAGCGTTGGTAGGGACAGCTACAATGAGCAGTTCTTC. Amino acids: CSVGRDSYNEQFF.

CDR3 residues: CASSLVGQLNYGYTF. CDR3 nucleotide sequence: TGCGCCAGCAGCTTGGTCGGACAGTTAAACTATGGCTACACCTTC. The rearrangement uses TRBV5-1 and TRBJ1-2, with D possibly being TRBD1 (6 bases). The germline V gene encodes CDR1 SGHRS and CDR2 YFSETQ. This CDR3 region has 15 residues. Deletions cut 0 bases from V and 2 bases from J, with 11 bases between.

The chain is built from TRBV30 and TRBJ2-1, with 12 bases fitting TRBD2. The CDR3 is made up of 16 amino acids. V lost 1 base, J lost 7 bases, and 8 bases stayed unmatched. In germline, CDR1 is GTSNPN, CDR2 SVGIG (reference sequence). This CDR3 is CAWSGLLAGGLNEQFF. Here the CDR3 DNA reads TGTGCCTGGAGTGGCCTGCTAGCGGGGGGGCTGAATGAGCAGTTCTTC.

The V gene is TRBV6-5, the J gene TRBJ1-2; 7 bases are a match to TRBD1. J gave up 0 bases and V 7 bases, and 8 bases lay outside the gene matches. Germline CDR1 is MNHEY and CDR2 is SVGAGI. CDR3 size: 15 residues. For the CDR3, the DNA is TGTGCCAGCAACCCAGAGGGGACAGCTAACTATGGCTACACCTTC. It translates to CASNPEGTANYGYTF.

This clone was seen once. The rearrangement uses TRBV5-4 and TRBJ2-6; a weak D match, TRBD1 (6 bases). V lost 0 bases and J lost 2, with 6 bases in between. Per the germline V gene, CDR1 is SGHNT and CDR2 is YYREEE (reference sequence). The CDR3 covers 15 residues. The CDR3 spells CASSLDRAGANVLTF. CDR3 coding DNA: TGTGCCAGCAGCTTGGACAGGGCTGGGGCCAACGTCCTGACTTTC. The variable domain in full, with the rest retrieved from reference TRBV5-4 and TRBJ2-6, is ETGVTQSPTHLIKTRGQQVTLRCSSQSGHNTVSWYQQALGQGPQFIFQYYREEENGRGNFPPRFSGLQFPNYSSELNVNALELDDSALYLCASSLDRAGANVLTFGAGSRLTVL.

This clone was observed a single time. J is TRBJ2-2 and V is TRBV9; 7 bases are a match to TRBD1. CDR1 and CDR2 (germline): SGDLS, YYNGEE. Trimming took 4 bases from V and 0 from J; bases not matched to a gene: 6. The CDR3 is 16 residues long. The CDR3 nucleotides read TGTGCCAGCAGCCCCCGGACAGGCTCGAACACCGGGGAGCTGTTTTTT. Amino acid sequence: CASSPRTGSNTGELFF. The full variable domain, in which reference TRBV9 and TRBJ2-2 provide the parts outside the CDR3, is DSGVTQTPKHLITATGQRVTLRCSPRSGDLSVYWYQQSLDQGLQFLIQYYNGEERAKGNILERFSAQQFPDLHSELNLSSLELGDSALYFCASSPRTGSNTGELFFGEGSRLTVL.

This clone showed up just a few times. The V and J genes are TRBV23-1 and TRBJ1-1; 7 bases line up with TRBD1. TRBV23-1 carries the ORF label, with uncertain function. The CDR3 contains 12 residues. DNA for the CDR3: TGCGCTAGAGACAGGGAGAACACTGAAGCTTTCTTT. This translates into CARDRENTEAFF.

V usage is TRBV28 and J usage is TRBJ1-6, with a weak D call TRBD1 (5 bases). Germline V CDR1 and CDR2: MDHEN, SYDVKM. Trimming took off 8 bases at V and 7 bases at J, with 12 bases between the two ends. CDR3 length: 13 amino acids. DNA for the CDR3: TGTGCCAGCTTGGAACAGGCGAATTCACCCCTCCACTTT. This translates into CASLEQANSPLHF.

The chain combines TRBV6-5 with TRBJ1-5; 10 nucleotides align to TRBD1. Trimming cost V 5 bases and J 7 bases; bases outside gene matches: 5. This CDR3 is built from 14 residues. Germline assignment: CDR1 MNHEY and CDR2 SVGAGI. The CDR3 DNA follows: TGTGCCAGCAGTCGACAGGGGGCAAGGCAGCCCCAGCATTTT. Translating gives CASSRQGARQPQHF.

The V and J genes are TRBV15 and TRBJ1-5; D not resolved. This CDR3 is built from 13 residues. Trimming left V 0 bases short and J 7 bases short, with 7 bases between. Germline CDR1 and CDR2: LNHNV and YYDKDF (reference sequence). Written as DNA, the CDR3 is TGTGCCACCAGCAGAGAGGCGCGGCAGCCCCAGCATTTT. Translation: CATSREARQPQHF.

This clone appeared once. The CDR3 bases are TGTGCCACTCCGGGACAGGGAAACTATGGCTACACCTTC. It is translated as CATPGQGNYGYTF. The genes are TRBV28 and TRBJ1-2, with 9 bases aligning to TRBD1. Losses at the gene ends were 10 bases for V and 2 bases for J; bases not matched to a gene: 5. The CDR3 covers 13 residues. CDR1 MDHEN and CDR2 SYDVKM come from the germline V gene.